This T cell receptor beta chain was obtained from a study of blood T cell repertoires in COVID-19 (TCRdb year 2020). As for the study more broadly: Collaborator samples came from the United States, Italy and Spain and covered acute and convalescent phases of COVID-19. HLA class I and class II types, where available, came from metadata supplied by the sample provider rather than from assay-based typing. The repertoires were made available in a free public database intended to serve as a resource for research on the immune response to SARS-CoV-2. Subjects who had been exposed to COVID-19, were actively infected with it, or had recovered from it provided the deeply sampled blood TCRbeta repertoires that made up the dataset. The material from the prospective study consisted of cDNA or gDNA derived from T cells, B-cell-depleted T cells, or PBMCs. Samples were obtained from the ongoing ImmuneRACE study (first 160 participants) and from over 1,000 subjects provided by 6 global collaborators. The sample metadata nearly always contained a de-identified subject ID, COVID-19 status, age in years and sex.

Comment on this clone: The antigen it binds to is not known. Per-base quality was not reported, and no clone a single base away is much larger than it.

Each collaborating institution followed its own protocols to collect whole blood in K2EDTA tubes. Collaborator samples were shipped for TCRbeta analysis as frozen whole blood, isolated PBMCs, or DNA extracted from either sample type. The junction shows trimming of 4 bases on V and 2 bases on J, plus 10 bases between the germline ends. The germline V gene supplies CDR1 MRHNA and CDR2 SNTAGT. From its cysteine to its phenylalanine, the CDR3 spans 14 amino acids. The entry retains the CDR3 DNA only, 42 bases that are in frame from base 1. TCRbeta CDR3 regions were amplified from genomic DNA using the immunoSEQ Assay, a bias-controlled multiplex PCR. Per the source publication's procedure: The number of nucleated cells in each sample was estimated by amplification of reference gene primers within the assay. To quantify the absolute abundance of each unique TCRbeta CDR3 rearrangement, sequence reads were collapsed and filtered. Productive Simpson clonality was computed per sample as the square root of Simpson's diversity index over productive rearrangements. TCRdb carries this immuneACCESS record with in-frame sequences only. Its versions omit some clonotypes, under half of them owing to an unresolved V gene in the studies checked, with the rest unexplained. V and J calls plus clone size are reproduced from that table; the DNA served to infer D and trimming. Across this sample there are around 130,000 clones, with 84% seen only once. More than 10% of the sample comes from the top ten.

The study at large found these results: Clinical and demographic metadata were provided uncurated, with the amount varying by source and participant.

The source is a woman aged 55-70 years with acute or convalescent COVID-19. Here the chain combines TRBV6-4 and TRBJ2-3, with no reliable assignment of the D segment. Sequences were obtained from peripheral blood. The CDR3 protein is CASSVGDDTDTQYF. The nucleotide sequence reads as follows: TGTGCCAGCAGTGTAGGAGACGACACAGATACGCAGTATTTT.